This T cell receptor (beta chain) originates from a study of CDR3 diversity in severe acne. TCRdb re-called the PCR reads through MiXCR, storing one row per CDR3 protein. The sample consists of about 76,000 distinct CDR3 sequences, over 40% of them appearing once. The CDR3 contains 12 residues. Germline CDR1 and CDR2: DFQATT and SNEGSKA (reference sequence). Trimming left V 1 base short and J 2 bases short, with 2 bases between. The TCR sequence derives from a male donor in good health, without acne. The chain combines TRBV20-1 with TRBJ1-4; no clear D gene. Material for sequencing was blood. CDR3 in amino acids: CSARGTNEKLFF. For the CDR3, the DNA is TGCAGTGCTAGAGGGACTAATGAAAAACTGTTTTTT.